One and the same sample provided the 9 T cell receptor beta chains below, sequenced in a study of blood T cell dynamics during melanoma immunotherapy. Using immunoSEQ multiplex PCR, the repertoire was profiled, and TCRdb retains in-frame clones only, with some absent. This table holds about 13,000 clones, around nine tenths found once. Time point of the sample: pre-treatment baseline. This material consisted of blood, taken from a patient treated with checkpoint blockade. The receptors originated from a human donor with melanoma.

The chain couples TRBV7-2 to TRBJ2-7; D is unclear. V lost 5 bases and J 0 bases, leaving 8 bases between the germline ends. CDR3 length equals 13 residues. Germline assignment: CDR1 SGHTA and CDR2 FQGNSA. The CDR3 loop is CASSLLDSYEQYF. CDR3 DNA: TGTGCCAGCAGCCTCCTCGACTCCTACGAGCAGTACTTC.

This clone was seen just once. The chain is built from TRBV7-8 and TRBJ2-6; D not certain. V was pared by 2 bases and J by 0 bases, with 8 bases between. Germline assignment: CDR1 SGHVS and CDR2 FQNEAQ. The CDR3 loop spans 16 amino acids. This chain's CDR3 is CASSLSLNSGANVLTF. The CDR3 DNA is TGTGCCAGCAGCTTAAGTCTGAACTCTGGGGCCAACGTCCTGACTTTC.

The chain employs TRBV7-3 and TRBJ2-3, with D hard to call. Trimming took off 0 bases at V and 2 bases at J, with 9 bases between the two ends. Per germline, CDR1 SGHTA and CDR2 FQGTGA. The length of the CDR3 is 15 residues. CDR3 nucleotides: TGTGCCAGCAGCTTAACAGGGATGGTCACAGATACGCAGTATTTT. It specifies CASSLTGMVTDTQYF.

This CDR3 reads CASSPPGTGFYGYTF. The DNA for the CDR3 is TGTGCCAGCTCACCACCCGGGACAGGCTTTTATGGCTACACCTTC. This chain uses TRBV18 with TRBJ1-2; 8 bases line up with TRBD1. With V trimmed by 0 bases and J by 5 bases, 5 bases remained unmatched. The CDR3 covers 15 residues. Germline loops: CDR1 KGHSH, CDR2 LQKENI. Supplemented by reference TRBV18 and TRBJ1-2, the full variable domain reads NAGVMQNPRHLVRRRGQEARLRCSPMKGHSHVYWYRQLPEEGLKFMVYLQKENIIDESGMPKERFSAEFPKEGPSILRIQQVVRGDSAAYFCASSPPGTGFYGYTFGSGTRLTVV.

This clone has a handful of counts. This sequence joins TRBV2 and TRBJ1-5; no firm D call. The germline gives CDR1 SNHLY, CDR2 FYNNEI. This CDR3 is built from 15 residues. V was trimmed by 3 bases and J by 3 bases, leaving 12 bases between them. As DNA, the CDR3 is TGTGCCAGCAGTGAGAGAGGGAAGGTCAATCAGCCCCAGCATTTT. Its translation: CASSERGKVNQPQHF.

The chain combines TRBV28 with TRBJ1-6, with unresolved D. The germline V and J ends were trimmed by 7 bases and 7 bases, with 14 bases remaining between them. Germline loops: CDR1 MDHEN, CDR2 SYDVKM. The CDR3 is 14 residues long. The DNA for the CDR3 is TGTGCCAGCAAAATGAGGCAGGCGAATTCACCCCTCCACTTT. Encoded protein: CASKMRQANSPLHF.

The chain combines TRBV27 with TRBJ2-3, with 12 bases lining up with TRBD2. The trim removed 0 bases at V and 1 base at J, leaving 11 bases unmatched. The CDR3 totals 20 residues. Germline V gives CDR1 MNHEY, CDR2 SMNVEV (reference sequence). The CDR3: CASSLSTSGRNGWGTDTQYF. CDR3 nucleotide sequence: TGTGCCAGCAGTTTATCGACTAGCGGGAGAAACGGGTGGGGCACAGATACGCAGTATTTT.

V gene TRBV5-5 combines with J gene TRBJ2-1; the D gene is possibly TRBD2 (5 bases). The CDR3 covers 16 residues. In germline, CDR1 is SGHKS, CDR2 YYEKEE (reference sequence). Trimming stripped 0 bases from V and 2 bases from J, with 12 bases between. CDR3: CASSLAARAPYNEQFF. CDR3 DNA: TGTGCCAGCAGCTTGGCCGCGCGGGCCCCCTACAATGAGCAGTTCTTC.

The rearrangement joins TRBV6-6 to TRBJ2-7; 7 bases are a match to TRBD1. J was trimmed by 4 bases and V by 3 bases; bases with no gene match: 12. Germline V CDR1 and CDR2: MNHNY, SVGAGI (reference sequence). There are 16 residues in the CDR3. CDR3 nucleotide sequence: TGTGCCAGCAGTTATTATACCCGGGACAGCGTTTACGAGCAGTACTTC. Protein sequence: CASSYYTRDSVYEQYF.